This T cell receptor beta chain was recorded in a study of blood T cell repertoires in COVID-19. As for the study in general: COVID-19 samples from acute and convalescent phases originated in the United States, Italy and Spain. PBMCs, B-cell-depleted T cells, or T cells provided the cDNA or gDNA that made up the material.

Original analysis: The authors estimated nucleated cell counts from reference gene primer amplification. Sequenced by immunoSEQ multiplex PCR; TCRdb stores in-frame clones only, minus some. V and J calls and clone size are as listed in that table; D and trimming were resolved from the DNA. The table includes 29,000 or so clones, around 80% detected once. Trimming at V came to 6 bases and at J to 8 bases, leaving 4 bases not matched to a gene. This CDR3 spans 12 amino acids. V gene TRBV12-3 or TRBV12-4 combines with J gene TRBJ2-4; 7 nucleotides line up with TRBD1. Sequenced: peripheral blood. The sequence came from an older woman with acute or convalescent COVID-19. CDR3 in DNA: TGTGCCAGCAGCAGGGGGTTCGACATTCAGTACTTC. This sequence encodes CASSRGFDIQYF.